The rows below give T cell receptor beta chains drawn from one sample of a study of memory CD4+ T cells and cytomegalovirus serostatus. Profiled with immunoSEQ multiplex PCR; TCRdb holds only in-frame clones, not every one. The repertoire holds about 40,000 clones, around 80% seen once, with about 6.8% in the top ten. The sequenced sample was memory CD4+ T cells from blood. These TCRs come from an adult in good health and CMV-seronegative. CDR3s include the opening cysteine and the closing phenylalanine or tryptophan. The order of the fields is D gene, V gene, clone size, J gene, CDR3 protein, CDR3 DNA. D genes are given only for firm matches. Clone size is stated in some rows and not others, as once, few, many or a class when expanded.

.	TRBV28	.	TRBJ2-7	CASQVGATREQYF	TGTGCCAGCCAGGTAGGGGCTACCCGGGAGCAGTACTTC
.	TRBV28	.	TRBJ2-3	CASPSADTQYF	TGTGCCAGCCCTTCGGCAGATACGCAGTATTTT
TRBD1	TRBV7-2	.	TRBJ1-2	CASSSGQGRRNGYTF	TGTGCCAGCAGCTCCGGACAGGGTCGCAGGAATGGCTACACCTTC
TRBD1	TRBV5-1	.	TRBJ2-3	CASSPTGEGTDTQYF	TGCGCCAGCAGCCCAACAGGGGAAGGCACAGATACGCAGTATTTT
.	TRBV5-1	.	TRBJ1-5	CASSLDAVNQPQHF	TGCGCCAGCAGCTTGGATGCGGTCAATCAGCCCCAGCATTTT
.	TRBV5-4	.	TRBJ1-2	CASSYDRARGYTF	TGTGCCAGCAGTTATGATAGGGCGCGGGGCTACACCTTC
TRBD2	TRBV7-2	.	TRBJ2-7	CASSLATSGRTTPYEQYF	TGTGCCAGCAGCTTAGCAACTAGCGGGAGGACCACCCCCTACGAGCAGTACTTC
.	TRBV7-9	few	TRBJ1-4	CASSGDSTEKLFF	TGTGCCAGCAGCGGGGACTCGACGGAAAAACTGTTTTTT
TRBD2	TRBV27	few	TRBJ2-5	CASSWSLAGLGETQYF	TGTGCCAGCAGTTGGTCGCTAGCGGGATTAGGAGAGACCCAGTACTTC
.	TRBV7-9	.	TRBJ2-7	CASSRDDGFSYEQYF	TGTGCCAGCAGCAGGGACGACGGATTCTCCTACGAGCAGTACTTC
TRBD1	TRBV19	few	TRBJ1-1	CASRGQGVPEAFF	TGTGCCAGTAGGGGACAGGGAGTCCCTGAAGCTTTCTTT
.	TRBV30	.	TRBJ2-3	CAWSVRGADTQYF	TGTGCCTGGAGTGTACGCGGGGCAGATACGCAGTATTTT
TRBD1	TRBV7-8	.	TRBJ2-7	CASSLSQGAYEQYF	TGTGCCAGCAGCTTGTCGCAGGGGGCCTACGAGCAGTACTTC
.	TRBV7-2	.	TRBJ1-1	CASSFAGTTEAFF	TGTGCCAGCAGCTTCGCCGGGACCACTGAAGCTTTCTTT
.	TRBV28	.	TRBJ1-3	CASSVGGGEDTIYF	TGTGCCAGCAGCGTGGGGGGCGGTGAGGACACCATATATTTT
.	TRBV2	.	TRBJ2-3	CASEDFSVESQYF	TGTGCCAGCGAGGACTTTTCGGTCGAATCGCAGTATTTT
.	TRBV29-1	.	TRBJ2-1	CSVRRPGMGEQFF	TGCAGCGTCCGACGGCCTGGCATGGGTGAGCAGTTCTTC
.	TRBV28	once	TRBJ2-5	CASGTVKETQYF	TGTGCCAGCGGGACGGTTAAAGAGACCCAGTACTTC
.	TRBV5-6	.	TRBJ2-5	CASSLNAQETQYF	TGTGCCAGCAGCTTGAACGCCCAAGAGACCCAGTACTTC
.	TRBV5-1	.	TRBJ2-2	CASSLALDTGELFF	TGCGCCAGCAGCTTGGCCCTGGACACCGGGGAGCTGTTTTTT
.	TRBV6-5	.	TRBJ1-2	CASSYSITGTPYGYTF	TGTGCCAGCAGTTACTCGATAACCGGCACACCATATGGCTACACCTTC
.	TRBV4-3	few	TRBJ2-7	CASSRGTLYEQYF	TGCGCCAGCAGCCGAGGGACCCTATACGAGCAGTACTTC
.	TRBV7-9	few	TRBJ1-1	CASSLADGESGEAFF	TGTGCCAGCAGCTTAGCCGACGGAGAATCTGGTGAAGCTTTCTTT
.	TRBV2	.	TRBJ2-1	CASSISSGQYNEQFF	TGTGCCAGCAGTATCTCAAGCGGGCAGTACAATGAGCAGTTCTTC
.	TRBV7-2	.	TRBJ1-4	CASSLGGAANEKLFF	TGTGCCAGCAGCTTAGGGGGGGCCGCTAATGAAAAACTGTTTTTT
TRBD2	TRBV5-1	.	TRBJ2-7	CASSLSGSPGEQYF	TGCGCCAGCAGCTTAAGCGGGAGTCCCGGAGAGCAGTACTTC
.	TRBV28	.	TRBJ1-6	CASSLTGSPLHF	TGTGCCAGCAGCCTTACTGGTTCACCCCTCCACTTT